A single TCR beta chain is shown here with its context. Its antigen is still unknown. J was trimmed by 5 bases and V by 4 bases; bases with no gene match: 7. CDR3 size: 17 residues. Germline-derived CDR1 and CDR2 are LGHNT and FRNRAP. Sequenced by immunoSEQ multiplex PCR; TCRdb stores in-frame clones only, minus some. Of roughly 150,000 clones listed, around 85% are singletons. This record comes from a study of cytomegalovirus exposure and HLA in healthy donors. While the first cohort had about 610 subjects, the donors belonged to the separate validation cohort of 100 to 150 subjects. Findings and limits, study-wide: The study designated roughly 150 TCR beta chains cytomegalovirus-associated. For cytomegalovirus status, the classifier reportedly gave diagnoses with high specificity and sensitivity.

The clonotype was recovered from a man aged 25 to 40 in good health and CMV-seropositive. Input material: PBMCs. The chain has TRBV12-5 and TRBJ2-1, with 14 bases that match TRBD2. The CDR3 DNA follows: TGTGCTAGTGGTTCACAAAGGACTAGCGGGGGGAACAATGAGCAGTTCTTC. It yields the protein CASGSQRTSGGNNEQFF.